The 29 T cell receptor beta chains listed next were all sequenced from one sample in a study of blood T cell repertoires in COVID-19 (dated by TCRdb to the early 2020s). Library construction relied on the immunoSEQ multiplex PCR assay. What TCRdb holds here is the immuneACCESS table cut down to in-frame rearrangements. Part of the clones is not present; checked against another copy, under half of the missing clones reflect an unresolved V gene, and the others are unexplained. Across this sample there are fewer than 250,000 clones, with more than 70% seen only once. The ten biggest clones cover less than 3% of the sample. Source material: peripheral blood. The receptor source for this set is a man aged 45-60 years with active or convalescent COVID-19.

This clone has more than one count but fewer than ten. The chain uses TRBV12-5 and TRBJ1-4; no clear D gene. CDR1 and CDR2 from the germline V gene are LGHNT and FRNRAP. V gave up 1 base and J gave up 7 bases, with 7 bases separating them. The CDR3 sequence is 13 residues long. The CDR3 DNA is TGTGCTAGTGGTTTGGACTTCGTTGAAAAACTGTTTTTT. As protein: CASGLDFVEKLFF.

Ten or more counts support this clone. The chain uses TRBV7-9 and TRBJ2-7; D unresolved. The germline V gene has CDR1 SEHNR and CDR2 FQNEAQ (reference sequence). CDR3 length: 13 amino acids. Deletions cut 5 bases from V and 5 bases from J, with 13 bases between. The DNA of the CDR3 is TGTGCCAGCAGCAGAAACAATTTCCACGAGCAGTACTTC. This sequence encodes CASSRNNFHEQYF.

J is TRBJ2-7 and V is TRBV30, with 7 bases that match TRBD1. The V gene end was trimmed by 8 bases and the J gene end by 1 base; junction bases not matched to a gene: 5. CDR1 GTSNPN and CDR2 SVGIG come from the germline V gene (reference sequence). The CDR3 totals 12 residues. Written as DNA, the CDR3 is TGTGCCCGCTCAGGGGGTTCCTACGAGCAGTACTTC. It encodes CARSGGSYEQYF.

The chain has TRBV20-1 and TRBJ2-5; 7 nucleotides align to TRBD2. The V gene end was trimmed by 3 bases and the J gene end by 2 bases; junction bases not matched to a gene: 3. Germline loops: CDR1 DFQATT, CDR2 SNEGSKA (reference sequence). The CDR3 contains 13 residues. This chain's CDR3 is CSASGRGQETQYF. CDR3 in DNA: TGCAGTGCTAGTGGGCGGGGGCAAGAGACCCAGTACTTC.

This chain connects TRBV6-2 or TRBV6-3 to TRBJ2-1, with 14 bases identical to TRBD2. The germline V gene has CDR1 MNHEY and CDR2 SVGEGT. After removal of 1 base from V and 5 bases from J, the junction contained 13 bases not matched to a gene. This CDR3 is 20 amino acids long. The CDR3 here is CASSYFGTSGSKGSNNEQFF. The CDR3 nucleotides read TGTGCCAGCAGTTACTTTGGGACTAGCGGGAGTAAGGGGTCCAACAATGAGCAGTTCTTC.

V and J are TRBV28 and TRBJ1-6; 7 nucleotides match TRBD1. From germline, CDR1 is MDHEN and CDR2 SYDVKM. The CDR3 consists of 15 residues. V lost 4 bases to trimming and J lost 3 bases; unmatched junction nucleotides: 3. As DNA, the CDR3 is TGTGCCAGCAGTTCGACAGGGAACTATAATTCACCCCTCCACTTT. Amino acid sequence: CASSSTGNYNSPLHF.

J is TRBJ1-2 and V is TRBV9; tentatively, D is TRBD1 (5 bases). This CDR3 spans 14 amino acids. Germline V gives CDR1 SGDLS, CDR2 YYNGEE. Trimming cost V 3 bases and J 3 bases, with 12 bases left between them. The chain's CDR3 is CASSGGEVYYGYTF. DNA of the CDR3: TGTGCCAGCAGCGGGGGGGAGGTCTACTATGGCTACACCTTC.

This clone was seen only once. The CDR3 region has the DNA TGTGCCAGCTCACCCAATAAGGGGGCTTACGAGCAGTACTTC. It yields the protein CASSPNKGAYEQYF. This chain links TRBV18 with TRBJ2-7; 7 nucleotides line up with TRBD1. The germline V gene encodes CDR1 KGHSH and CDR2 LQKENI. This CDR3 has 14 residues. The junction had 6 bases not matched to a gene; V was cut back by 3 bases and J by 4 bases.

J is TRBJ1-1 and V is TRBV6-6; perhaps TRBD1 as D (6 bases). The CDR3 covers 13 residues. Germline V CDR1 and CDR2: MNHNY, SVGAGI (reference sequence). Trimming cost V 6 bases and J 4 bases, with 12 bases left between them. The CDR3 bases are TGTGCCAGCAGGATACAGGGATCCACTGAAGCTTTCTTT. It translates to CASRIQGSTEAFF.

The sample holds one count of this clone. This chain joins TRBV9 and TRBJ2-3; 13 positions agree with TRBD2. The CDR3 is made up of 18 amino acids. Germline V lookup: CDR1 SGDLS, CDR2 YYNGEE. Germline trimming cut 3 bases from V and 2 bases from J; bases unmatched to any gene: 9. Here the CDR3 reads CASSAPQTSGGNTDTQYF. The CDR3 DNA is TGTGCCAGCAGCGCCCCGCAGACTAGCGGGGGGAACACAGATACGCAGTATTTT.

The V and J genes are TRBV5-4 and TRBJ2-5, with 8 positions matching TRBD1. Germline V gene sequence: CDR1 SGHNT, CDR2 YYREEE (reference sequence). The CDR3 has 15 residues. J lost 2 bases, V lost 0 bases, and 3 bases had no gene match. DNA of the CDR3: TGTGCCAGCAGCTTGGACAGGGGGAGTCAAGAGACCCAGTACTTC. It encodes CASSLDRGSQETQYF.

The rearrangement links TRBV4-1 to TRBJ2-7; D is perhaps TRBD1 (6 bases). Trimming pared 5 bases from V and 7 bases from J, leaving 21 bases between. This CDR3 is 15 amino acids long. CDR1 and CDR2 from the germline V gene are MGHRA and YSYEKL. CDR3 sequence (DNA): TGCGCCAGCAGCTACGACCAGGGGACCTACGGGGAGCAGTACTTC. This codes for CASSYDQGTYGEQYF.

On this clone: Other DNA sequences of this sample code for an identical CDR3. The chain's CDR3 is CASSLTGSSYNEQFF. CDR3 nucleotide sequence: TGTGCCAGCAGCTTGACAGGTAGCTCCTACAATGAGCAGTTCTTC. The chain combines TRBV11-2 with TRBJ2-1; weak D call: TRBD1 (6 bases). The CDR3 sequence is 15 residues long. CDR1 is SGHAT and CDR2 is FQNNGV in the germline V gene. The V and J ends lost 3 bases and 0 bases respectively, with 9 bases between them.

The V call is TRBV6-5, the J call TRBJ1-2, with D maybe TRBD1 (6 bases). CDR3 size: 15 residues. Germline CDR1 is MNHEY and CDR2 is SVGAGI. Trimming took off 2 bases at V and 8 bases at J, with 18 bases between the two ends. DNA of the CDR3: TGTGCCAGCAGTTACGGGGGCCAGTTTCCCTCCGGCTACACCTTC. It encodes CASSYGGQFPSGYTF.

The chain's CDR3 is CASSPGQGAANPWPYTF. CDR3 coding DNA: TGTGCCAGCTCACCAGGACAGGGGGCCGCAAACCCCTGGCCCTACACCTTC. The chain couples TRBV18 to TRBJ1-2, with TRBD1 matching 11 bases. The germline V gene encodes CDR1 KGHSH and CDR2 LQKENI. Trimming removed 2 bases from V and 10 bases from J; junction bases left unmatched: 15. The CDR3 runs to 17 residues.

In its sample, this clone was seen once. The chain employs TRBV19 and TRBJ1-1, with TRBD1 matching 9 bases. This CDR3 region has 15 residues. V lost 9 bases, J lost 11 bases, and 19 bases stayed unmatched. Germline CDR1 reads LNHDA; CDR2 reads SQIVND (reference sequence). DNA of the CDR3: TGTGCCAGCTACAACCCAAGACAGGGGGAGGGCGCCGCTTTCTTT. Translation gives CASYNPRQGEGAAFF.

V is TRBV27 and J is TRBJ2-3, with D tentatively TRBD1 (6 bases). Trimming took off 5 bases at V and 6 bases at J, with 18 bases between the two ends. Germline assignment: CDR1 MNHEY and CDR2 SMNVEV (reference sequence). The CDR3 totals 15 residues. Written as DNA, the CDR3 is TGTGCCAGCAGTCCTGGGGACACTTTAGGGGATACGCAGTATTTT. This gives the protein CASSPGDTLGDTQYF.

V gene TRBV5-1 combines with J gene TRBJ2-3; D perhaps matches TRBD2 (5 bases). CDR1 is SGHRS, CDR2 YFSETQ, per germline. There are 14 residues in the CDR3. The ends were cut back, 5 bases at V and 5 bases at J, with 15 bases in the middle. This chain's CDR3 is CASRYRAEEDTQYF. The DNA of the CDR3 is TGCGCCAGCAGATATAGAGCGGAGGAAGATACGCAGTATTTT.

The rearrangement uses TRBV28 and TRBJ2-1; TRBD1 aligns across 12 bases. Germline CDR1 reads MDHEN; CDR2 reads SYDVKM. There are 15 residues in the CDR3. The ends lost 5 bases at V and 8 bases at J; junction bases unmatched: 7. Here the CDR3 reads CASSAPGQGADEQFF. DNA for the CDR3: TGTGCCAGCAGTGCTCCGGGACAGGGGGCCGATGAGCAGTTCTTC.

Comment on this clone: Here the CDR3 omits its conserved ending phenylalanine or tryptophan, so a read error is the likely source. The DNA is left out, because the CDR3 cannot be placed on it with certainty; the CDR3 is given as TCRdb lists it. The CDR3 here is CASTSRQAPIVS. The chain joins TRBV12-3 or TRBV12-4 to TRBJ1-2; the table gives TRBD1 as D, unverified against the DNA. Ends included, the CDR3 has 12 residues.

The chain employs TRBV6-6 and TRBJ1-5, with D perhaps matching TRBD1 (6 bases). The CDR3 has 17 residues. The germline CDR1 and CDR2 sequences are MNHNY and SVGAGI (reference sequence). Trimming removed 6 bases at V and 1 base at J, with 19 bases between. As DNA, the CDR3 is TGTGCCAGCAGCCGACGTCAGGACAGACACAGCAATCAGCCCCAGCATTTT. Translated, it gives CASSRRQDRHSNQPQHF.

This chain connects TRBV5-1 to TRBJ2-1; TRBD1 matches 11 bases. V lost 3 bases, J lost 6 bases, and 2 bases stayed unmatched. This CDR3 spans 14 amino acids. CDR1 is SGHRS, CDR2 YFSETQ, per germline. In DNA, the CDR3 is TGCGCCAGCAGCTGGACAGGGGGCTCCAATGAGCAGTTCTTC. It specifies CASSWTGGSNEQFF. Variable domain in full (rest from reference TRBV5-1 and TRBJ2-1): KAGVTQTPRYLIKTRGQQVTLSCSPISGHRSVSWYQQTPGQGLQFLFEYFSETQRNKGNFPGRFSGRQFSNSRSEMNVSTLELGDSALYLCASSWTGGSNEQFFGPGTRLTVL.

The rearrangement joins TRBV28 to TRBJ1-1; 7 bases are shared with TRBD1. The CDR3 sequence is 16 residues long. CDR1 is MDHEN, CDR2 SYDVKM, per germline. Unmatched junction bases numbered 12, after V lost 6 bases and J lost 2 bases. CDR3 DNA sequence: TGTGCCAGCAGCCTCGAAAAGGGACAGATTAACACTGAAGCTTTCTTT. It is translated as CASSLEKGQINTEAFF.

This clone was recorded a few times. V is TRBV25-1 and J is TRBJ1-2; D call uncertain. V gave up 4 bases and J gave up 4 bases, with 10 bases separating them. CDR3 length: 13 residues. Per the germline V gene, CDR1 is MGHDK and CDR2 is SYGVNS. CDR3 coding DNA: TGTGCCAGCAGTGCAAGGGAGGGCTATGGCTACACCTTC. As protein: CASSAREGYGYTF.

The genes are TRBV5-1 and TRBJ1-2; D uncertain. V was pared by 6 bases and J by 3 bases, with 6 bases between. The germline V gene encodes CDR1 SGHRS and CDR2 YFSETQ. This CDR3 is 11 amino acids long. The CDR3 nucleotides are TGCGCCAGCATCGGAGACTATGGCTACACCTTC. Its protein is CASIGDYGYTF.

This sequence joins TRBV5-4 and TRBJ2-1; 9 positions match TRBD2. The J segment lost 6 bases and the V segment lost 6 bases, leaving 13 bases of the junction unmatched. This CDR3 comprises 16 residues. Germline V CDR1 and CDR2: SGHNT, YYREEE (reference sequence). In DNA, the CDR3 is TGTGCCAGCACCCTCCCCGGCGGGGGGGTGGGCAATGAGCAGTTCTTC. This sequence encodes CASTLPGGGVGNEQFF.

V gene TRBV15 combines with J gene TRBJ1-5; D is uncertain. Germline V gene lookup returns CDR1 LNHNV and CDR2 YYDKDF (reference sequence). V was clipped by 1 base and J by 4 bases, with 8 bases between them. This CDR3 has 14 residues. DNA of the CDR3: TGTGCCACCAGCAGAGTCCCCCTTAATCAGCCCCAGCATTTT. Its protein is CATSRVPLNQPQHF.

This clone showed up just a few times. V and J are TRBV30 and TRBJ1-2; TRBD1 matches at 10 bases. V was clipped by 0 bases and J by 3 bases; unmatched bases: 1. The germline V gene has CDR1 GTSNPN and CDR2 SVGIG (reference sequence). CDR3 length: 14 amino acids. The CDR3 protein is CAWSVTGGDYGYTF. The CDR3 bases are TGTGCCTGGAGTGTGACAGGGGGCGACTATGGCTACACCTTC.

The J gene is TRBJ1-5, the V gene TRBV30, with no clear D. The CDR3 covers 12 residues. V lost 2 bases and J 6 bases, leaving 8 bases between the germline ends. Germline V gives CDR1 GTSNPN, CDR2 SVGIG (reference sequence). The CDR3 here is CAWSWSSQPQHF. The CDR3 coding sequence is TGTGCCTGGAGTTGGAGCTCTCAGCCCCAGCATTTT.